These 18 T cell receptor beta chains were all obtained from the same sample, sequenced in a study of cytomegalovirus exposure and HLA in healthy donors. This PCR relied on a set of 60 Vbeta primers and 13 Jbeta primers. The protocol was immunoSEQ multiplex PCR, while the TCRdb copy is restricted to in-frame clones and leaves out a portion. Its table records 150,000 or so clones. The sample consisted of PBMCs. These receptors were taken from a woman aged 18 to 35 in good health and CMV-seronegative.

V and J are TRBV5-4 and TRBJ1-1; a weak D match, TRBD1 (6 bases). This CDR3 comprises 16 residues. Germline values: CDR1 SGHNT, CDR2 YYREEE (reference sequence). Between the trimmed V and J ends, which lost 3 bases and 4 bases, there was a span of 19 bases. The CDR3 DNA reads TGTGCCAGCAGCTCGGACAGCCGCCCTACAACCACTGAAGCTTTCTTT. Translation: CASSSDSRPTTTEAFF.

The V and J genes are TRBV5-1 and TRBJ2-3; TRBD2 matches at 7 bases. The germline V gene encodes CDR1 SGHRS and CDR2 YFSETQ. The CDR3 has 16 residues. Germline trimming cut 1 base from V and 3 bases from J; bases unmatched to any gene: 8. CDR3 in DNA: TGCGCCAGCAGCTTGAGGGACTATCGTAAAACAGATACGCAGTATTTT. It codes for CASSLRDYRKTDTQYF.

The V call is TRBV27, the J call TRBJ2-5; possible D gene TRBD1, 5 bases. The germline gives CDR1 MNHEY, CDR2 SMNVEV (reference sequence). V was trimmed by 2 bases and J by 5 bases, leaving 12 bases between them. CDR3 length: 14 amino acids. The CDR3 DNA follows: TGTGCCAGCAGTTTAAAGGTCCCAGGGGAGACCCAGTACTTC. It is translated as CASSLKVPGETQYF.

The rearrangement joins TRBV7-2 to TRBJ1-4; D gene uncertain. Germline CDR1 reads SGHTA; CDR2 reads FQGNSA. V lost 2 bases to trimming and J lost 8 bases, with 9 bases between them. The CDR3 consists of 13 residues. As DNA, the CDR3 is TGTGCCAGCAGCTTACGGGTTTTGGAAAAACTGTTTTTT. Translated, it gives CASSLRVLEKLFF. The entire variable domain, with the rest obtained from reference TRBV7-2 and TRBJ1-4, is as follows: GAGVSQSPSNKVTEKGKDVELRCDPISGHTALYWYRQSLGQGLEFLIYFQGNSAPDKSGLPSDRFSAERTGGSVSTLTIQRTQQEDSAVYLCASSLRVLEKLFFGSGTQLSVL.

The gene calls are TRBV9 and TRBJ2-1; 14 bases match TRBD2. Trimming took 3 bases from V and 3 from J; bases not matched to a gene: 2. The CDR3 spans 16 residues. Germline-derived CDR1 and CDR2 are SGDLS and YYNGEE. The CDR3 protein is CASSAGLAGDYNEQFF. CDR3 DNA sequence: TGTGCCAGCAGCGCGGGACTAGCGGGAGACTACAATGAGCAGTTCTTC. Full variable domain (rest looked up from reference TRBV9 and TRBJ2-1): DSGVTQTPKHLITATGQRVTLRCSPRSGDLSVYWYQQSLDQGLQFLIQYYNGEERAKGNILERFSAQQFPDLHSELNLSSLELGDSALYFCASSAGLAGDYNEQFFGPGTRLTVL.

The J gene is TRBJ2-1, the V gene TRBV19, with a tentative D call TRBD1 (5 bases). CDR3 length: 14 residues. Germline V gene data show CDR1 as LNHDA and CDR2 as SQIVND (reference sequence). V shed 2 bases and J shed 7 bases, with 12 bases lying between them. The DNA of the CDR3 is TGTGCCAGTAGTATACGCCCGACAGCAAATGAGCAGTTCTTC. It translates to CASSIRPTANEQFF.

The chain employs TRBV7-3 and TRBJ1-3, with unresolved D. Germline lookup yields CDR1 SGHTA and CDR2 FQGTGA. There are 14 residues in the CDR3. With 2 bases removed from V and 0 bases from J, the gap between germline ends came to 5 bases. CDR3 nucleotide sequence: TGTGCCAGCAGCTTAGCGGGCTCTGGAAACACCATATATTTT. It is translated as CASSLAGSGNTIYF.

The V call is TRBV19, the J call TRBJ1-5; D is perhaps TRBD1 (5 bases). The ends were cut back, 2 bases at V and 8 bases at J, with 13 bases in the middle. Germline lookup yields CDR1 LNHDA and CDR2 SQIVND (reference sequence). The CDR3 covers 14 residues. The CDR3 here is CASSIPAWGEPQHF. In nucleotides, the CDR3 is TGTGCCAGTAGTATACCGGCGTGGGGGGAGCCCCAGCATTTT. The full variable domain, completed using reference TRBV19 and TRBJ1-5, is DGGITQSPKYLFRKEGQNVTLSCEQNLNHDAMYWYRQDPGQGLRLIYYSQIVNDFQKGDIAEGYSVSREKKESFPLTVTSAQKNPTAFYLCASSIPAWGEPQHFGDGTRLSIL.

The rearrangement links TRBV7-8 to TRBJ2-1; 13 bases are a match to TRBD2. Losses at the gene ends were 1 base for V and 4 bases for J; bases not matched to a gene: 16. Germline V gene lookup returns CDR1 SGHVS and CDR2 FQNEAQ. The CDR3 spans 21 residues. CDR3 nucleotides: TGTGCCAGCAGCTTAGGACGACTAGCGGGGGGCCTCGGATCGGATTACAATGAGCAGTTCTTC. Amino acids: CASSLGRLAGGLGSDYNEQFF.

The gene calls are TRBV15 and TRBJ1-4; TRBD1 agrees at 8 bases. Germline V CDR1 and CDR2: LNHNV, YYDKDF (reference sequence). CDR3 length: 14 amino acids. Trimming took 1 base from V and 6 from J; bases not matched to a gene: 1. As DNA, the CDR3 is TGTGCCACCAGCAGAGTGGGACAGGATGAAAAACTGTTTTTT. It encodes CATSRVGQDEKLFF.

This chain joins TRBV29-1 and TRBJ1-2; no firm D call. Germline assignment: CDR1 SQVTM and CDR2 ANQGSEA. The CDR3 has 13 amino acids. Trimming left V 0 bases short and J 4 bases short, with 9 bases between. The chain's CDR3 is CSVEDAGFYGYTF. CDR3 bases: TGCAGCGTTGAAGATGCCGGGTTCTATGGCTACACCTTC.

The genes are TRBV29-1 and TRBJ2-1; D unresolved. V lost 4 bases to trimming and J lost 3 bases, with 7 bases between them. CDR1 and CDR2 (germline): SQVTM, ANQGSEA. The CDR3 is 12 amino acids. The CDR3 spells CSVVPVYNEQFF. CDR3 DNA sequence: TGCAGCGTTGTCCCAGTCTACAATGAGCAGTTCTTC.

J is TRBJ2-7 and V is TRBV7-2; 7 bases map to TRBD2. The germline V gene has CDR1 SGHTA and CDR2 FQGNSA. With V trimmed by 5 bases and J by 2 bases, 12 bases remained unmatched. This CDR3 has 16 amino acids. The CDR3, as DNA: TGTGCCAGCAGCCCCAATGGGAGAGCGGGACCCTACGAGCAGTACGTC. Its translation is CASSPNGRAGPYEQYV.

The chain couples TRBV11-3 to TRBJ2-5; D is uncertain. Between the trimmed V and J ends, which lost 0 bases and 3 bases, there was a span of 20 bases. This CDR3 spans 18 amino acids. CDR1 and CDR2 from the germline V gene are SGHNT and YENEEA. CDR3 residues: CASSLDHGLWAREETQYF. For the CDR3, the DNA is TGTGCCAGCAGCTTAGATCACGGTTTATGGGCCAGAGAAGAGACCCAGTACTTC.

The V call is TRBV6-5, the J call TRBJ2-4; 13 nucleotides match TRBD2. The CDR3 has 15 residues. The V gene's germline CDR1 is MNHEY and CDR2 SVGAGI. V was clipped by 4 bases and J by 8 bases; unmatched bases: 5. The CDR3 region is CASSSGTSGMHIQYF. CDR3 nucleotides: TGTGCCAGCAGTTCAGGGACTAGCGGGATGCACATTCAGTACTTC.

The chain uses TRBV6-5 and TRBJ2-3; 8 bases map to TRBD1. The CDR3 covers 15 residues. Germline V lookup: CDR1 MNHEY, CDR2 SVGAGI. The V segment lost 6 bases and the J segment 0 bases; nucleotides outside the gene matches: 5. CDR3: CASSVTGASTDTQYF. In nucleotides, the CDR3 is TGTGCCAGCAGCGTGACAGGGGCGAGCACAGATACGCAGTATTTT.

The CDR3 here is CSVEGGLYYGYTF. The CDR3 DNA is TGCAGCGTAGAGGGGGGACTATACTATGGCTACACCTTC. This chain joins TRBV29-1 and TRBJ1-2, with D possibly being TRBD1 (6 bases). V gave up 6 bases and J gave up 3 bases, with 14 bases separating them. CDR1 and CDR2 (germline): SQVTM, ANQGSEA. The CDR3 is 13 residues long.

This rearrangement joins TRBV9 to TRBJ1-2, with unresolved D. This CDR3 contains 14 residues. Between the trimmed V and J ends, which lost 2 bases and 11 bases, there was a span of 19 bases. The germline gives CDR1 SGDLS, CDR2 YYNGEE. CDR3 in amino acids: CASSVNIQQAGYTF. CDR3 nucleotides: TGTGCCAGCAGCGTTAACATCCAGCAAGCGGGGTACACCTTC.